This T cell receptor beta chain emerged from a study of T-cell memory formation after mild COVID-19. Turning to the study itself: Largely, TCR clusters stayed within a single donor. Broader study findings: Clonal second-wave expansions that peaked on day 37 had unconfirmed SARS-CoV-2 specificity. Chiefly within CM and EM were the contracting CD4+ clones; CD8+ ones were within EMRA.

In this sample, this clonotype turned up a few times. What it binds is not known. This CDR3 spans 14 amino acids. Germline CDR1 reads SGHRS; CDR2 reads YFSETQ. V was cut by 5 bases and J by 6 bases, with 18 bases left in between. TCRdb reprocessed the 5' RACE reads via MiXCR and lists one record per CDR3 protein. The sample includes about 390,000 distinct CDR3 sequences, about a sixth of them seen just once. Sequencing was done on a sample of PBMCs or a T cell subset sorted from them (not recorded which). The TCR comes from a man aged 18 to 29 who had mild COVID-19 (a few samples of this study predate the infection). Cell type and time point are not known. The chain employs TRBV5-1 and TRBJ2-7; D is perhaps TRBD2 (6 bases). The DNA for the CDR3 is TGCGCCAGCAGGACCGGGACTGGTAACACCGAGCAGTACTTC. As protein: CASRTGTGNTEQYF.